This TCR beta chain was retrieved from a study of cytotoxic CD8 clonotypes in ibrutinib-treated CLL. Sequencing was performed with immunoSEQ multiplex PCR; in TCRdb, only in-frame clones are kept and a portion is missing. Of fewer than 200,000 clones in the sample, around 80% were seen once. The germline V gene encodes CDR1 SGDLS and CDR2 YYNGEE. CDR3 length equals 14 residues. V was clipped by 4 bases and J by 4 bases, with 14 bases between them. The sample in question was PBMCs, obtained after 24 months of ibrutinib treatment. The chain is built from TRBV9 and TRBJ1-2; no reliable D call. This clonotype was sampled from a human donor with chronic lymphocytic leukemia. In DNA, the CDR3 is TGTGCCAGCAGCCTCACTACAGTGGGCTATGGCTACACCTTC. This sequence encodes CASSLTTVGYGYTF.